The sequence of this T cell receptor beta chain was determined in a study of T cell changes during pregnancy in multiple sclerosis. Repertoires were generated with immunoSEQ multiplex PCR, while TCRdb's copy carries only in-frame clones and drops some. The profile shows 55,000 to 75,000 clones, about nine tenths of them singletons. The V segment lost 4 bases and the J segment 2 bases; nucleotides outside the gene matches: 12. Germline CDR1 is SGHRS and CDR2 is YFSETQ. CDR3 size: 17 residues. The chain is built from TRBV5-1 and TRBJ2-3; 8 positions agree with TRBD2. Sample: peripheral blood, taken after pregnancy. The receptor comes from a female donor in good health, enrolled as a control in a pregnancy study. The CDR3 protein is CASSLEGLARPTDTQYF. The CDR3 region has the DNA TGCGCCAGCAGCCTAGAAGGACTAGCCAGGCCCACAGATACGCAGTATTTT.